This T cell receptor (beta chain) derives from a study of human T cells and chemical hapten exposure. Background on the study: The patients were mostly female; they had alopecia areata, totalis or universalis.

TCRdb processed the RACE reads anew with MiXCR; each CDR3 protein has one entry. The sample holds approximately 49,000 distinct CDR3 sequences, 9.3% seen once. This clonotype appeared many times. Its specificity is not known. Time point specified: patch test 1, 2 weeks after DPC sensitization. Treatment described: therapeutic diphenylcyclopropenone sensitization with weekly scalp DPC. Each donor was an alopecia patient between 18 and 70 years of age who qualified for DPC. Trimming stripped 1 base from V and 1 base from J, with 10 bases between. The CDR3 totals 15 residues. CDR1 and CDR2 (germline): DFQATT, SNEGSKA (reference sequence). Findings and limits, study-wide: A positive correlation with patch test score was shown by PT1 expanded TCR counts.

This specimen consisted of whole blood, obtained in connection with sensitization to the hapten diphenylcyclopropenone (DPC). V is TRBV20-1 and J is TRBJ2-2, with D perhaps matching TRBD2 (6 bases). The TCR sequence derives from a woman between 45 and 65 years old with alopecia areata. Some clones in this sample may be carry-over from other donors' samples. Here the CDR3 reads CSARAGTVNTGELFF. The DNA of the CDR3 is TGCAGTGCTAGAGCGGGGACTGTGAACACCGGGGAGCTGTTTTTT.